The 5 T cell receptor beta chains below all came from one sample that was sequenced in a study of control samples from healthy donors and cancer patients. The repertoire was sequenced with immunoSEQ multiplex PCR; TCRdb's copy has only in-frame clones and lacks some. Of 250,000 to 300,000 clones listed, around 79% are singletons. Sequencing was performed on PBMCs. These receptors originate from a woman aged 55-70 years with lung cancer.

This sequence joins TRBV21-1 and TRBJ2-5; the table names TRBD1, a call not compared with the DNA. TRBV21-1 is a listed pseudogene. This CDR3 is built from 13 residues. CDR3 nucleotide sequence: TGTGCCAGCGGGGGACAGCCCCAAGAGACCCAGTACTTC. Its protein product is CASGGQPQETQYF.

The rearrangement joins TRBV18 to TRBJ2-5; the match to TRBD1 covers 7 bases. This CDR3 region has 13 residues. With 4 bases clipped from V and 5 bases from J, the junction kept 4 bases outside the gene matches. The germline V gene has CDR1 KGHSH and CDR2 LQKENI. The CDR3 reads CASSQGARETQYF. The CDR3 DNA reads as TGTGCCAGCTCACAGGGGGCCCGTGAGACCCAGTACTTC. The variable domain in full, completed from reference TRBV18 and TRBJ2-5, reads NAGVMQNPRHLVRRRGQEARLRCSPMKGHSHVYWYRQLPEEGLKFMVYLQKENIIDESGMPKERFSAEFPKEGPSILRIQQVVRGDSAAYFCASSQGARETQYFGPGTRLLVL.

This chain connects TRBV7-8 to TRBJ2-1; 8 bases map to TRBD2. This CDR3 is built from 17 residues. Germline V CDR1 and CDR2: SGHVS, FQNEAQ. V gave up 4 bases and J gave up 8 bases; unmatched junction bases: 16. The CDR3 nucleotides are TGTGCCAGCAGCTCGCTAGCTGGACTAGCTAAAATCCATGAGCAGTTCTTC. As protein: CASSSLAGLAKIHEQFF.

The chain links TRBV2 to TRBJ1-5, with 9 bases lining up with TRBD1. The CDR3 is 15 residues long. J gave up 0 bases and V 8 bases, and 5 bases lay outside the gene matches. CDR1 and CDR2 (germline): SNHLY, FYNNEI. CDR3: CASLRDRDSNQPQHF. CDR3 sequence (DNA): TGTGCCAGCCTAAGGGACAGGGATAGCAATCAGCCCCAGCATTTT.

As for this clone: Other DNA sequences within the sample encode an identical CDR3. V is TRBV20-1 and J is TRBJ2-3; no reliable D call. Trimming cost V 3 bases and J 0 bases, with 4 bases left between them. The CDR3 loop spans 12 amino acids. Germline assignment: CDR1 DFQATT and CDR2 SNEGSKA (reference sequence). DNA for the CDR3: TGCAGTGCTAGTCGCAGCACAGATACGCAGTATTTT. Protein sequence: CSASRSTDTQYF.